Listed below are T cell receptor beta chains from one sample, sequenced in a study of PD-1 blockade in classical Hodgkin lymphoma. Measured with immunoSEQ multiplex PCR; TCRdb has only the in-frame clones, and not every one. Of around 40,000 clones in the sample, 70% to 85% were seen once. Sequenced here: peripheral blood mononuclear cells (PBMCs), sampled before the fourth cycle of nivolumab. Receptor source: a human donor with classical Hodgkin lymphoma. The CDR3 runs from the conserved cysteine through the conserved F or W. D genes are given only for firm matches. Size is omitted from some rows. Given values are once, few, many or a class for expanded clones.

V gene	D gene	J gene	clone size	CDR3 protein	CDR3 DNA
TRBV7-2	TRBD1	TRBJ2-6	.	CASSSGQSGANVLTF	TGTGCCAGCAGCTCGGGACAGTCTGGGGCCAACGTCCTGACTTTC
TRBV7-6	TRBD1	TRBJ2-2	.	CASSSRTGVNTGELFF	TGTGCCAGCAGCTCGAGGACAGGGGTGAACACCGGGGAGCTGTTTTTT
TRBV7-3	.	TRBJ2-5	.	CASSVGVNQETQYF	TGTGCCAGCAGTGTGGGGGTTAACCAAGAGACCCAGTACTTC
TRBV19	.	TRBJ2-1	.	CASSIGSSSYNEQFF	TGTGCCAGTAGTATAGGCAGTAGCTCCTACAATGAGCAGTTCTTC
TRBV11-2	TRBD1	TRBJ2-7	.	CASSNTGVTYEQYF	TGTGCCAGCAGCAACACAGGGGTTACCTACGAGCAGTACTTC
TRBV11-1	.	TRBJ1-6	.	CASSTGGYNSPLHF	TGTGCCAGCAGCACCGGGGGATATAATTCACCCCTCCACTTT
TRBV4-3	.	TRBJ2-3	.	CASSHESGGADTQYF	TGCGCCAGCAGCCACGAGTCAGGAGGGGCAGATACGCAGTATTTT
TRBV30	.	TRBJ2-7	.	CAWSEGPGTYEQYF	TGTGCCTGGAGTGAAGGACCGGGGACCTACGAGCAGTACTTC
TRBV19	TRBD1	TRBJ1-2	.	CASSMTGDHGYTF	TGTGCCAGTAGTATGACAGGGGATCATGGCTACACCTTC
TRBV4-1	.	TRBJ2-7	.	CASSSRQETYEQYF	TGCGCCAGCAGCTCCCGACAGGAAACCTACGAGCAGTACTTC
TRBV7-3	TRBD2	TRBJ2-3	.	CASSITSGGASGTQYF	TGTGCCAGCAGCATTACTAGCGGGGGGGCCTCTGGTACGCAGTATTTT
TRBV19	.	TRBJ1-5	.	CASSIGGWGSNQPQHF	TGTGCCAGTAGTATAGGGGGCTGGGGAAGCAATCAGCCCCAGCATTTT
TRBV30	.	TRBJ2-1	.	CAWRRMAAQGEQFF	TGTGCCTGGAGAAGGATGGCGGCGCAGGGGGAGCAGTTCTTC
TRBV19	.	TRBJ2-5	.	CASTNTMETQYF	TGTGCCAGTACCAATACCATGGAGACCCAGTACTTC
TRBV18	.	TRBJ1-3	.	CASSPQLGSGNTIYF	TGTGCCAGCTCACCACAATTGGGGTCTGGAAACACCATATATTTT
TRBV11-2	.	TRBJ1-4	few	CASSLGVGPEWEKLFF	TGTGCCAGCAGCTTAGGTGTAGGGCCGGAATGGGAAAAACTGTTTTTT
TRBV4-1	.	TRBJ2-7	.	CASSQEPGQAYHEQYF	TGCGCCAGCAGCCAAGAGCCGGGGCAGGCTTACCACGAGCAGTACTTC
TRBV19	.	TRBJ1-2	.	CASSRQIVNYGYTF	TGTGCCAGTAGTAGACAGATAGTTAACTATGGCTACACCTTC
TRBV19	.	TRBJ1-4	.	CATAGIGNEKLFF	TGTGCCACCGCGGGGATAGGGAATGAAAAACTGTTTTTT
TRBV6-4	TRBD1	TRBJ2-3	.	CASSELAGGNTDTQYF	TGTGCCAGCAGTGAGTTGGCAGGGGGCAACACAGATACGCAGTATTTT
TRBV19	TRBD1	TRBJ2-7	.	CASSISRDRGYEQYF	TGTGCCAGTAGTATTTCCCGGGACAGGGGCTACGAGCAGTACTTC
TRBV10-2	TRBD1	TRBJ2-7	.	CASSKGANEQYF	TGCGCCAGCAGTAAGGGGGCTAATGAGCAGTACTTC
TRBV10-2	.	TRBJ1-2	.	CASSRAEGGYTF	TGCGCCAGCAGTCGGGCCGAGGGCGGCTACACCTTC
TRBV6-1	.	TRBJ1-5	.	CASSHGGPSHQPQHF	TGTGCCAGCAGTCACGGGGGTCCTTCCCATCAGCCCCAGCATTTT
TRBV7-9	TRBD2	TRBJ2-4	.	CASGRWEGIRENIQYF	TGTGCCAGCGGTCGGTGGGAGGGGATCCGGGAAAACATTCAGTACTTC
TRBV7-9	TRBD1	TRBJ2-6	.	CASRPGTGSGANVLTF	TGTGCCAGCAGGCCTGGGACAGGCTCTGGGGCCAACGTCCTGACTTTC
TRBV27	.	TRBJ2-2	.	CASSLGNTGELFF	TGTGCCAGCAGTTTAGGAAACACCGGGGAGCTGTTTTTT
TRBV27	.	TRBJ2-6	.	CASRQWGPSGANVLTF	TGTGCCAGCAGGCAGTGGGGACCCTCTGGGGCCAACGTCCTGACTTTC
TRBV4-3	TRBD2	TRBJ2-1	once	CASSQELAGGYEQFF	TGCGCCAGCAGCCAAGAACTAGCGGGGGGGTATGAGCAGTTCTTC
TRBV4-2	.	TRBJ1-1	.	CASSQGSGRTEAFF	TGTGCCAGCAGCCAAGGAAGCGGGAGGACTGAAGCTTTCTTT
TRBV7-9	TRBD1	TRBJ1-2	.	CASPDRVSGYTF	TGTGCCAGCCCGGACAGGGTTAGTGGCTACACCTTC
TRBV10-3	TRBD1	TRBJ1-2	.	CAISESEGQVDGYTF	TGTGCCATCAGTGAGTCGGAGGGACAGGTTGATGGCTACACCTTC
TRBV4-2	.	TRBJ1-1	.	CASSQVQARGTEAFF	TGTGCCAGCAGCCAAGTCCAGGCGAGGGGCACTGAAGCTTTCTTT
TRBV27	.	TRBJ2-5	.	CASSFSGGETQYF	TGTGCCAGCAGTTTCTCTGGGGGGGAGACCCAGTACTTC